These 27 T cell receptor beta chains came from one sample sequenced in a study of cytomegalovirus exposure and HLA in healthy donors. The PCR made use of 60 Vbeta and 13 Jbeta primers. The table came from immunoSEQ multiplex PCR; TCRdb's copy has only in-frame clones and leaves some out. The data show about 100,000 clones, with 80% to 90% seen just once and about 1.1% held by the top ten. What was sequenced was PBMCs. The receptor set was obtained from a woman aged 18-29 years in good health and CMV-seronegative.

J is TRBJ2-7 and V is TRBV7-9, with TRBD1 identical over 10 bases. The germline V gene encodes CDR1 SEHNR and CDR2 FQNEAQ (reference sequence). The V gene end was trimmed by 5 bases and the J gene end by 6 bases; junction bases not matched to a gene: 4. This CDR3 has 13 amino acids. The CDR3 region has the DNA TGTGCCAGCAGCCCCGGGACAGGGGTCGAGCAGTACTTC. Encoded protein: CASSPGTGVEQYF.

This sequence joins TRBV30 and TRBJ2-1, with D tentatively TRBD2 (7 bases). Per the germline V gene, CDR1 is GTSNPN and CDR2 is SVGIG (reference sequence). The length of the CDR3 is 19 residues. V lost 1 base, J lost 3 bases, and 25 bases lay in between. The CDR3 loop is CAWSAWGLLSRENYNEQFF. For the CDR3, the DNA is TGTGCCTGGAGTGCCTGGGGGCTCCTATCGCGGGAGAACTACAATGAGCAGTTCTTC.

The chain carries TRBV28 and TRBJ2-6; 8 bases align to TRBD2. V lost 7 bases to trimming and J lost 4 bases; unmatched junction nucleotides: 12. In germline, CDR1 is MDHEN, CDR2 SYDVKM. This CDR3 has 17 amino acids. CDR3 coding DNA: TGTGCCAGCAATCCCGGGGGGGTTCCCGGAGGGGCCAACGTCCTGACTTTC. Amino acid sequence: CASNPGGVPGGANVLTF.

This clone is a singleton in its sample. The chain carries TRBV30 and TRBJ2-2; D perhaps matches TRBD1 (6 bases). The CDR3 loop spans 18 amino acids. V gave up 3 bases and J gave up 0 bases, with 20 bases separating them. Germline values: CDR1 GTSNPN, CDR2 SVGIG (reference sequence). The CDR3: CAWSPLLRDIANTGELFF. DNA of the CDR3: TGTGCCTGGAGCCCCCTACTCCGGGACATCGCGAACACCGGGGAGCTGTTTTTT.

V and J are TRBV5-4 and TRBJ2-7, with 12 bases matching TRBD1. Trimming at V came to 0 bases and at J to 1 base, leaving 11 bases not matched to a gene. The CDR3 extends over 19 amino acids. The germline V gene has CDR1 SGHNT and CDR2 YYREEE (reference sequence). This CDR3 reads CASSLGDRGRGARSYEQYF. As DNA, the CDR3 is TGTGCCAGCAGCTTGGGGGACAGGGGGCGCGGGGCGAGGTCCTACGAGCAGTACTTC.

J is TRBJ1-1 and V is TRBV5-1; 9 nucleotides align to TRBD1. CDR3 size: 14 residues. V shed 0 bases, J shed 3 bases, and the junction held 0 bases outside the gene matches. Germline V gene sequence: CDR1 SGHRS, CDR2 YFSETQ. The CDR3 is CASSLGDRDTEAFF. As DNA, the CDR3 is TGCGCCAGCAGCTTGGGGGACAGGGACACTGAAGCTTTCTTT.

The rearrangement uses TRBV4-1 and TRBJ1-2; TRBD1 matches 8 bases. CDR1 and CDR2 from the germline V gene are MGHRA and YSYEKL. CDR3 length: 14 residues. Trimming cost V 0 bases and J 7 bases; bases outside gene matches: 4. The CDR3 DNA reads TGCGCCAGCAGCCAAGACAGGGGGCCTGGTGGCTACACCTTC. It encodes CASSQDRGPGGYTF.

The chain carries TRBV7-9 and TRBJ1-1, with 7 bases fitting TRBD1. Per the germline V gene, CDR1 is SEHNR and CDR2 is FQNEAQ (reference sequence). This CDR3 has 15 residues. V was pared by 4 bases and J by 2 bases, with 7 bases of the junction left unmatched. The CDR3, as DNA: TGTGCCAGCAGCTCCAGGGGGGCCCTCAACACTGAAGCTTTCTTT. Residues: CASSSRGALNTEAFF.

CDR3 in DNA: TGTGCCAGCAGCCAAAGGGGCGTGGGCGGGGTTAGCACAGATACGCAGTATTTT. Translation gives CASSQRGVGGVSTDTQYF. This chain joins TRBV7-8 and TRBJ2-3; D is possibly TRBD2 (6 bases). The CDR3 consists of 18 residues. V was shortened by 5 bases and J by 0 bases, with 21 bases between the two germline ends. The V gene's germline CDR1 is SGHVS and CDR2 FQNEAQ. Variable domain in full (rest from reference TRBV7-8 and TRBJ2-3): GAGVSQSPRYKVAKRGQDVALRCDPISGHVSLFWYQQALGQGPEFLTYFQNEAQLDKSGLPSDRFFAERPEGSVSTLKIQRTQQEDSAVYLCASSQRGVGGVSTDTQYFGPGTRLTVL.

CDR3 nucleotides: TGTGCCAGCTCACCCGGACAGGGAGAGCAGTACTTC. This translates into CASSPGQGEQYF. J is TRBJ2-7 and V is TRBV18; TRBD1 matches 8 bases. J was trimmed by 7 bases and V by 3 bases; bases with no gene match: 2. The CDR3 has 12 residues. Per the germline V gene, CDR1 is KGHSH and CDR2 is LQKENI.

The V call is TRBV2, the J call TRBJ2-7; the D gene is possibly TRBD1 (7 bases). Germline assignment: CDR1 SNHLY and CDR2 FYNNEI. The CDR3 is 15 residues long. V was trimmed by 4 bases and J by 7 bases, leaving 20 bases between them. CDR3 sequence reads: CASSASTGASGEQYF. Here the CDR3 DNA reads TGTGCCAGCAGTGCCTCTACAGGGGCCAGCGGGGAGCAGTACTTC.

The rearrangement joins TRBV7-6 to TRBJ2-1; possibly TRBD2 for D (6 bases). CDR1 is SGHVS, CDR2 FNYEAQ, per germline. CDR3 length: 15 residues. V lost 0 bases and J 4 bases, leaving 10 bases between the germline ends. The CDR3 is CASSLAGAGYNEQFF. In nucleotides, the CDR3 is TGTGCCAGCAGCTTAGCCGGGGCGGGGTACAATGAGCAGTTCTTC.

This clone has only a few counts. The chain joins TRBV4-1 to TRBJ2-3; 11 bases align to TRBD2. J gave up 4 bases and V 0 bases, and 6 bases lay outside the gene matches. Per germline, CDR1 MGHRA and CDR2 YSYEKL. The CDR3 spans 17 residues. The CDR3 DNA is TGCGCCAGCAGCCAAGAACTAGCGGGAGAAGTAGCAGATACGCAGTATTTT. Amino acid sequence: CASSQELAGEVADTQYF.

The J gene is TRBJ2-3, the V gene TRBV30; TRBD2 agrees at 7 bases. Germline lookup yields CDR1 GTSNPN and CDR2 SVGIG (reference sequence). V gave up 0 bases and J gave up 0 bases; unmatched junction bases: 3. The CDR3 consists of 15 residues. The CDR3 bases are TGTGCCTGGAGTGTCCTAGCGGACAGCACAGATACGCAGTATTTT. Its protein is CAWSVLADSTDTQYF.

This clone was observed a handful of times. This chain joins TRBV5-6 and TRBJ1-6; D unresolved. Between the trimmed V and J ends, which lost 2 bases and 10 bases, there was a span of 7 bases. Germline lookup yields CDR1 SGHDT and CDR2 YYEEEE. This CDR3 is built from 12 residues. CDR3: CASSFTRSPLHF. As DNA, the CDR3 is TGTGCCAGCAGCTTCACCCGGTCACCCCTCCACTTT. The full variable domain, in which reference TRBV5-6 and TRBJ1-6 provide the parts outside the CDR3, is DAGVTQSPTHLIKTRGQQVTLRCSPKSGHDTVSWYQQALGQGPQFIFQYYEEEERQRGNFPDRFSGHQFPNYSSELNVNALLLGDSALYLCASSFTRSPLHFGNGTRLTVT.

V and J are TRBV30 and TRBJ2-5; 10 nucleotides match TRBD2. The ends lost 1 base at V and 10 bases at J; junction bases unmatched: 9. CDR3 size: 14 residues. Germline V lookup: CDR1 GTSNPN, CDR2 SVGIG (reference sequence). In DNA form, the CDR3 reads TGTGCCTGGAGTGGGGCCAGCGGGGGGGCTTTCCAGTACTTC. Translating it yields CAWSGASGGAFQYF.

The chain is built from TRBV28 and TRBJ1-1, with 8 bases identical to TRBD1. This CDR3 region has 17 residues. Losses at the gene ends were 5 bases for V and 0 bases for J; bases not matched to a gene: 11. Per germline, CDR1 MDHEN and CDR2 SYDVKM. The DNA of the CDR3 is TGTGCCAGCAGTCGCCAAACAGGGGGGCTATTGAACACTGAAGCTTTCTTT. This codes for CASSRQTGGLLNTEAFF.

The gene calls are TRBV19 and TRBJ2-1; D uncertain. CDR1 and CDR2 (germline): LNHDA, SQIVND (reference sequence). The CDR3 sequence is 14 residues long. V gave up 5 bases and J gave up 0 bases, with 8 bases separating them. CDR3 DNA: TGTGCCAGTAGTCCGTGGAGCTCCTACAATGAGCAGTTCTTC. Its protein is CASSPWSSYNEQFF.

The gene calls are TRBV2 and TRBJ2-7, with TRBD2 identical over 9 bases. This CDR3 is 15 amino acids long. The trim removed 3 bases at V and 3 bases at J, leaving 6 bases unmatched. The germline V gene encodes CDR1 SNHLY and CDR2 FYNNEI. CDR3 DNA sequence: TGTGCCAGCAGTGATTTGCGGGAGGGAAACTACGAGCAGTACTTC. Translation gives CASSDLREGNYEQYF.

The V and J genes are TRBV4-3 and TRBJ2-5, with 12 bases fitting TRBD2. The CDR3 consists of 18 residues. Germline V gene sequence: CDR1 LGHNA, CDR2 YSLEER. V was pared by 0 bases and J by 5 bases, with 10 bases of the junction left unmatched. CDR3 amino acids: CASSQDRTSGASPETQYF. DNA of the CDR3: TGCGCCAGCAGCCAAGATAGGACTAGCGGGGCTTCCCCGGAGACCCAGTACTTC.

The chain joins TRBV4-1 to TRBJ2-3; TRBD2 matches 11 bases. Germline CDR1 MGHRA, CDR2 YSYEKL. J lost 3 bases, V lost 4 bases, and 3 bases had no gene match. This CDR3 has 15 amino acids. The CDR3 DNA reads as TGCGCCAGCAGCCCCCTAGCGGGAGGTACAGATACGCAGTATTTT. It codes for CASSPLAGGTDTQYF.

The chain carries TRBV7-2 and TRBJ2-1, with TRBD2 identical over 12 bases. CDR3 length: 16 amino acids. Germline V gene lookup returns CDR1 SGHTA and CDR2 FQGNSA. V shed 5 bases, J shed 6 bases, and the junction held 8 bases outside the gene matches. DNA of the CDR3: TGTGCCAGCAGCCATCCGCTAGCGGGGGGGTCCAATGAGCAGTTCTTC. Protein sequence: CASSHPLAGGSNEQFF.

The chain employs TRBV7-3 and TRBJ2-3; 11 bases agree with TRBD2. The CDR3 consists of 16 residues. CDR1 and CDR2 (germline): SGHTA, FQGTGA. V gave up 5 bases and J gave up 5 bases; unmatched junction bases: 9. CDR3 DNA sequence: TGTGCCAGCAGCCAAATAGCGGGGGGGCCGGGAGATACGCAGTATTTT. It codes for CASSQIAGGPGDTQYF.

The chain joins TRBV13 to TRBJ2-2; weak D call: TRBD2 (6 bases). From germline, CDR1 is PRHDT and CDR2 FYEKMQ (reference sequence). This CDR3 has 15 amino acids. V was pared by 0 bases and J by 4 bases, with 9 bases between. As DNA, the CDR3 is TGTGCCAGCAGCTTAGGTCTGCGGGGCACCGGGGAGCTGTTTTTT. This gives the protein CASSLGLRGTGELFF.

This clone occurred a few times. CDR3 sequence reads: CASSLGQNNQPQHF. The CDR3 DNA reads TGTGCCAGCAGCTTGGGGCAGAACAATCAGCCCCAGCATTTT. This chain uses TRBV5-5 with TRBJ1-5; the D is unclear. The CDR3 consists of 14 residues. Germline V gene lookup returns CDR1 SGHKS and CDR2 YYEKEE (reference sequence). The V gene lost 0 bases and the J gene lost 3 bases, with 7 bases spanning the gap.

The chain couples TRBV6-1 to TRBJ2-1; possibly TRBD1 for D (5 bases). From germline, CDR1 is MNHNS and CDR2 SASEGT. The V and J ends lost 8 bases and 1 base respectively, with 15 bases between them. The CDR3 runs 15 residues. CDR3 loop: CASCRVGSSYNEQFF. CDR3 DNA sequence: TGTGCCAGCTGCAGGGTCGGTAGTTCCTACAATGAGCAGTTCTTC.

The V and J genes are TRBV27 and TRBJ1-4, with 10 bases identical to TRBD1. Germline values: CDR1 MNHEY, CDR2 SMNVEV (reference sequence). V shed 2 bases, J shed 8 bases, and the junction held 8 bases outside the gene matches. The CDR3 extends over 16 amino acids. Written as DNA, the CDR3 is TGTGCCAGCAGTTTAGGGGTTGGGACAGGGGAAGAAAAACTGTTTTTT. This translates into CASSLGVGTGEEKLFF. Filled out from reference TRBV27 and TRBJ1-4, the complete variable domain reads EAQVTQNPRYLITVTGKKLTVTCSQNMNHEYMSWYRQDPGLGLRQIYYSMNVEVTDKGDVPEGYKVSRKEKRNFPLILESPSPNQTSLYFCASSLGVGTGEEKLFFGSGTQLSVL.